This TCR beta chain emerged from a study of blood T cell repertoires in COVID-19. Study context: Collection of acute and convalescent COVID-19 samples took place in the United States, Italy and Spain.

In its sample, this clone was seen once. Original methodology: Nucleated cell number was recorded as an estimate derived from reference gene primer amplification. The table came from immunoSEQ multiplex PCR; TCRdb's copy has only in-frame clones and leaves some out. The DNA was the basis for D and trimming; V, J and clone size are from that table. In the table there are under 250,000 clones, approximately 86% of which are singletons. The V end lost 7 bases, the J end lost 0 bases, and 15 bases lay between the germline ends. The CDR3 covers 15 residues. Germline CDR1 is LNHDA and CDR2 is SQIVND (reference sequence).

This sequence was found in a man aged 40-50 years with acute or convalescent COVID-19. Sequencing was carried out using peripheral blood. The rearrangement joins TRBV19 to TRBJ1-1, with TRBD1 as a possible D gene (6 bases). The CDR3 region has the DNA TGTGCCAGTAAGATTTTGACAGGAATGAACACTGAAGCTTTCTTT. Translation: CASKILTGMNTEAFF.